The 30 T cell receptor beta chains reported below all come from one sample, sequenced in a study of early T cells in non-severe SARS-CoV-2 infection. TCRdb processed the 5' RACE reads anew with MiXCR; each CDR3 protein has one entry. The table has 74,000 or so distinct CDR3 sequences, around a tenth seen once. The sequenced sample was whole blood. These receptor sequences come from an adult who was a healthcare worker with PCR-confirmed SARS-CoV-2 infection or an uninfected control (not recorded which).

V and J are TRBV29-1 and TRBJ2-2; D is perhaps TRBD1 (6 bases). CDR1 and CDR2 (germline): SQVTM, ANQGSEA. This CDR3 comprises 14 residues. The V and J ends lost 8 bases and 5 bases respectively, with 18 bases between them. As DNA, the CDR3 is TGCAGCACCCCGAGGGGGAGTGGAACCGGGGAGCTGTTTTTT. Translation gives CSTPRGSGTGELFF.

This clonotype was counted many times. V and J are TRBV20-1 and TRBJ1-6, with D maybe TRBD1 (5 bases). Looked up from germline, CDR1 is DFQATT and CDR2 is SNEGSKA (reference sequence). Trimming took off 0 bases at V and 4 bases at J, with 13 bases between the two ends. CDR3 length equals 16 residues. The CDR3 loop is CSARDGQGGYNSPLHF. The CDR3, as DNA: TGCAGTGCTAGAGATGGGCAGGGAGGTTATAATTCACCCCTCCACTTT.

This clonotype appeared many times. The chain joins TRBV10-3 to TRBJ1-1, with unresolved D. Germline V lookup: CDR1 ENHRY, CDR2 SYGVKD. The CDR3 runs to 13 residues. Trimming cost V 10 bases and J 1 base, with 13 bases left between them. The CDR3 DNA sequence: TGTGCCAGCACCCCATCATGGAACACTGAAGCTTTCTTT. Translated, it gives CASTPSWNTEAFF.

The chain links TRBV6-5 to TRBJ1-6; a possible D gene is TRBD1 (6 bases). Germline V gene data show CDR1 as MNHEY and CDR2 as SVGAGI. The V end lost 2 bases, the J end lost 10 bases, and 18 bases lay between the germline ends. There are 16 residues in the CDR3. CDR3 in DNA: TGTGCCAGCAGTTACGGTGGGGGGCGAAAGTCATCACCCCTCCACTTT. Translating gives CASSYGGGRKSSPLHF.

This clonotype was observed many times. The chain is built from TRBV30 and TRBJ2-7; 9 nucleotides agree with TRBD2. The CDR3 totals 15 residues. The germline V gene has CDR1 GTSNPN and CDR2 SVGIG (reference sequence). J was trimmed by 6 bases and V by 4 bases; bases with no gene match: 13. CDR3 bases: TGTGCCTGGACCTCCTGGCGGGAGGGCCTCCCCGAGCAGTACTTC. It encodes CAWTSWREGLPEQYF.

Only a few counts were recorded for this clonotype. The J gene is TRBJ2-1, the V gene TRBV6-5, with TRBD2 matching 8 bases. The germline V gene encodes CDR1 MNHEY and CDR2 SVGAGI. Germline trimming cut 6 bases from V and 9 bases from J; bases unmatched to any gene: 16. The CDR3 loop spans 16 amino acids. CDR3 DNA sequence: TGTGCCAGCAGCCCGATAGCGGGATCGGCTTTCGGTGAGCAGTTCTTC. It codes for CASSPIAGSAFGEQFF.

The CDR3 sequence is CASRLGQPAYEQYF. CDR3 bases: TGTGCCAGCAGGTTGGGGCAGCCAGCCTACGAGCAGTACTTC. The chain is built from TRBV7-2 and TRBJ2-7; perhaps TRBD1 as D (5 bases). Trimming cost V 6 bases and J 2 bases, with 14 bases left between them. The CDR3 covers 14 residues. Germline V gene sequence: CDR1 SGHTA, CDR2 FQGNSA.

This clonotype was counted ten times or more. The chain recombines TRBV2 with TRBJ2-1, with 12 bases fitting TRBD2. Germline V gene data show CDR1 as SNHLY and CDR2 as FYNNEI. J lost 6 bases, V lost 5 bases, and 5 bases had no gene match. This CDR3 has 15 residues. The CDR3 DNA sequence: TGTGCCAGCAGTCTACTAGCGGGAGGAGGCAATGAGCAGTTCTTC. It translates to CASSLLAGGGNEQFF.

This clonotype showed up many times. The V gene is TRBV27, the J gene TRBJ2-5; the match to TRBD1 covers 7 bases. Germline V lookup: CDR1 MNHEY, CDR2 SMNVEV (reference sequence). The CDR3 extends over 15 amino acids. The V segment lost 7 bases and the J segment 0 bases; nucleotides outside the gene matches: 8. The CDR3: CASTRTGLNQETQYF. The DNA for the CDR3 is TGTGCCAGCACGCGGACAGGTCTAAACCAAGAGACCCAGTACTTC.

This clonotype was recorded once. V is TRBV6-6 and J is TRBJ2-5, with TRBD1 matching 10 bases. Per germline, CDR1 MNHNY and CDR2 SVGAGI (reference sequence). This CDR3 is 15 amino acids long. Trimming cost V 6 bases and J 0 bases; bases outside gene matches: 4. This CDR3 reads CASSLGQGNQETQYF. As DNA, the CDR3 is TGTGCCAGCAGCTTGGGACAGGGGAACCAAGAGACCCAGTACTTC.

The chain has TRBV5-1 and TRBJ2-2; no clear D. V was cut by 2 bases and J by 1 base, with 6 bases left in between. Per the germline V gene, CDR1 is SGHRS and CDR2 is YFSETQ. The CDR3 sequence is 14 residues long. The CDR3 sequence: CASSFSMNTGELFF. In DNA, the CDR3 is TGCGCCAGCAGCTTTTCTATGAACACCGGGGAGCTGTTTTTT.

The sample holds many counts of this clonotype. The V and J genes are TRBV10-2 and TRBJ2-7, with 7 bases matching TRBD2. Germline CDR1 WSHSY, CDR2 SAAADI. The J segment lost 0 bases and the V segment lost 6 bases, leaving 5 bases of the junction unmatched. CDR3 length: 14 residues. The CDR3 protein is CASSEGLPSYEQYF. The CDR3 DNA follows: TGCGCCAGCAGCGAGGGACTACCCTCCTACGAGCAGTACTTC.

Only a few counts were recorded for this clonotype. V gene TRBV20-1 combines with J gene TRBJ2-3; 10 bases agree with TRBD2. Trimming at V came to 1 base and at J to 0 bases, leaving 10 bases not matched to a gene. CDR1 is DFQATT and CDR2 is SNEGSKA in the germline V gene (reference sequence). The CDR3 is 18 residues long. CDR3 region: CSARGTINSGGSTDTQYF. As DNA, the CDR3 is TGCAGTGCTAGAGGGACGATTAATAGCGGGGGGAGCACAGATACGCAGTATTTT.

With regard to this clonotype: This may be a read error: a much more frequent sequence differs by one nucleotide. The chain carries TRBV10-1 and TRBJ2-5; D remains ambiguous. Germline CDR1 is WNHNN and CDR2 is SYGVQD (reference sequence). The ends were cut back, 5 bases at V and 2 bases at J, with 9 bases in the middle. This CDR3 has 13 residues. The CDR3 nucleotides are TGCGCCAGCAGTTCGGATCCGCAAGAGACCCAGTACTTC. Translating it yields CASSSDPQETQYF.

Many counts were recorded for this clonotype. This chain joins TRBV19 and TRBJ2-5; D unresolved. Looked up from germline, CDR1 is LNHDA and CDR2 is SQIVND (reference sequence). The V end lost 1 base, the J end lost 1 base, and 7 bases lay between the germline ends. The CDR3 consists of 14 residues. CDR3 sequence reads: CASSIGGSQETQYF. CDR3 nucleotides: TGTGCCAGTAGTATAGGAGGATCCCAAGAGACCCAGTACTTC.

This clonotype occurred many times. The chain has TRBV7-2 and TRBJ2-1; TRBD1 matches 7 bases. The trim removed 5 bases at V and 3 bases at J, leaving 7 bases unmatched. The CDR3 is made up of 15 amino acids. The V gene's germline CDR1 is SGHTA and CDR2 FQGNSA. CDR3 residues: CASSPFRGNYNEQFF. The CDR3, as DNA: TGTGCCAGCAGCCCATTCAGGGGGAACTACAATGAGCAGTTCTTC.

This clonotype has a count of ten or more. The CDR3 loop is CASSRQVSTDTQYF. CDR3 in DNA: TGTGCCAGCAGCCGACAGGTCTCCACAGATACGCAGTATTTT. The genes are TRBV27 and TRBJ2-3, with D possibly TRBD1 on 6 matching bases. Germline V lookup: CDR1 MNHEY, CDR2 SMNVEV (reference sequence). Trimming cost V 6 bases and J 2 bases, with 12 bases left between them. The CDR3 is 14 amino acids.

This clonotype has a count of ten or more. This sequence joins TRBV7-9 and TRBJ2-1; 12 positions match TRBD2. The CDR3 totals 17 residues. V shed 5 bases and J 4 bases; nucleotides not matched to a gene: 9. Germline loops: CDR1 SEHNR, CDR2 FQNEAQ (reference sequence). For the CDR3, the DNA is TGTGCCAGCAGCCCCCCCCTAGCGGGAGGGAATTACAATGAGCAGTTCTTC. It translates to CASSPPLAGGNYNEQFF.

This clonotype was seen at least ten times. J is TRBJ2-3 and V is TRBV18; no clear D gene. This CDR3 is 17 amino acids long. The V gene's germline CDR1 is KGHSH and CDR2 LQKENI. Trimming stripped 2 bases from V and 1 base from J, with 16 bases between. CDR3 sequence: CASSPNTRYRGTDTQYF. CDR3 in DNA: TGTGCCAGCTCACCAAACACCAGATACAGAGGCACAGATACGCAGTATTTT.

This clonotype was seen ten or more times. This sequence joins TRBV30 and TRBJ2-7; a weak D match, TRBD2 (6 bases). The CDR3 has 13 residues. V gave up 7 bases and J gave up 7 bases, with 20 bases separating them. Germline V gives CDR1 GTSNPN, CDR2 SVGIG (reference sequence). The CDR3 loop is CASRKSRAGEQYF. The DNA for the CDR3 is TGTGCCTCAAGAAAGTCCAGGGCGGGGGAGCAGTACTTC.

This clonotype was seen only a few times. The rearrangement joins TRBV12-5 to TRBJ1-1; tentative D call: TRBD1 (6 bases). The CDR3 is 14 amino acids. Per the germline V gene, CDR1 is LGHNT and CDR2 is FRNRAP. Trimming took off 9 bases at V and 1 base at J, with 15 bases between the two ends. The CDR3 loop is CASKAGVSNTEAFF. The CDR3 nucleotides are TGTGCTAGCAAGGCAGGGGTCTCGAACACTGAAGCTTTCTTT.

This clonotype appeared many times. The chain links TRBV12-3 or TRBV12-4 to TRBJ2-2; no firm D call. The CDR3 extends over 12 amino acids. V dropped 6 bases and J dropped 3 bases, with 5 bases sitting between them. Written as DNA, the CDR3 is TGTGCCAGCAGCCTCTACACCGGGGAGCTGTTTTTT. This codes for CASSLYTGELFF.

There are many counts of this clonotype. The chain recombines TRBV5-1 with TRBJ2-3; TRBD2 aligns across 9 bases. Per germline, CDR1 SGHRS and CDR2 YFSETQ. J lost 0 bases, V lost 6 bases, and 11 bases had no gene match. There are 17 residues in the CDR3. The CDR3 coding sequence is TGCGCCAGCAACGGACTAGCGCAACCTACTAGCACAGATACGCAGTATTTT. It yields the protein CASNGLAQPTSTDTQYF.

The chain combines TRBV7-2 with TRBJ2-3, with a tentative D call TRBD2 (6 bases). The V end lost 1 base, the J end lost 8 bases, and 16 bases lay between the germline ends. The V gene's germline CDR1 is SGHTA and CDR2 FQGNSA. The CDR3 is 15 amino acids. Written as DNA, the CDR3 is TGTGCCAGCAGCTTAGATGAGACTAGATGGGGTACGCAGTATTTT. It encodes CASSLDETRWGTQYF.

In its sample, this clonotype was seen a few times. The rearrangement joins TRBV29-1 to TRBJ2-7; D might be TRBD2 (6 bases). The CDR3 loop spans 10 amino acids. Germline V gene data show CDR1 as SQVTM and CDR2 as ANQGSEA. V was clipped by 4 bases and J by 6 bases, with 7 bases between them. The CDR3 DNA reads as TGCAGCGTTGGGGAGGTCGAGCAGTACTTC. Protein: CSVGEVEQYF.

This clonotype was recorded at least ten times. The V call is TRBV20-1, the J call TRBJ2-1, with 7 nucleotides matching TRBD1. The V and J ends lost 2 bases and 6 bases, in that order; junction bases with no gene match: 4. The CDR3 is 13 residues long. From germline, CDR1 is DFQATT and CDR2 SNEGSKA (reference sequence). DNA for the CDR3: TGCAGTGCTAGACGACCAGGGGGCAATGAGCAGTTCTTC. This codes for CSARRPGGNEQFF.

The chain is built from TRBV5-1 and TRBJ2-7, with D perhaps assigned TRBD1 or TRBD2 (6 bases each). The V gene lost 6 bases and the J gene lost 0 bases, with 19 bases spanning the gap. Germline loops: CDR1 SGHRS, CDR2 YFSETQ. The CDR3 has 16 residues. The CDR3 is CASKEERGARSYEQYF. The CDR3 DNA sequence: TGCGCCAGCAAGGAAGAGAGGGGGGCCCGCTCCTACGAGCAGTACTTC. Together with reference TRBV5-1 and TRBJ2-7, the CDR3 gives the full variable domain: KAGVTQTPRYLIKTRGQQVTLSCSPISGHRSVSWYQQTPGQGLQFLFEYFSETQRNKGNFPGRFSGRQFSNSRSEMNVSTLELGDSALYLCASKEERGARSYEQYFGPGTRLTVT.

This clonotype was seen repeatedly, ten times or more. The chain joins TRBV5-1 to TRBJ2-3; D not certain. The CDR3 sequence is 13 residues long. Trimming shortened V by 4 bases and J by 0 bases, and 6 bases separated the two germline ends. CDR1 is SGHRS, CDR2 YFSETQ, per germline. The CDR3 DNA follows: TGCGCCAGCAGCAGCGCTAGCACAGATACGCAGTATTTT. This codes for CASSSASTDTQYF.

In this sample, this clonotype turned up a few times. The rearrangement uses TRBV3-1 and TRBJ2-7; 8 nucleotides line up with TRBD2. Per germline, CDR1 LGHDT and CDR2 YNNKEL (reference sequence). This CDR3 contains 15 residues. Germline trimming cut 5 bases from V and 2 bases from J; bases unmatched to any gene: 8. In DNA form, the CDR3 reads TGTGCCAGCAGCTTTCCTAGCGGGCAAACCTACGAGCAGTACTTC. Translation: CASSFPSGQTYEQYF.

The chain links TRBV12-3 or TRBV12-4 to TRBJ1-1, with 8 bases that match TRBD1. V lost 5 bases and J lost 5; bases outside the gene matches: 7. This CDR3 is 14 amino acids long. CDR3 region: CASSAAGGWTEAFF. The CDR3 coding sequence is TGTGCCAGCAGTGCTGCAGGGGGCTGGACTGAAGCTTTCTTT.